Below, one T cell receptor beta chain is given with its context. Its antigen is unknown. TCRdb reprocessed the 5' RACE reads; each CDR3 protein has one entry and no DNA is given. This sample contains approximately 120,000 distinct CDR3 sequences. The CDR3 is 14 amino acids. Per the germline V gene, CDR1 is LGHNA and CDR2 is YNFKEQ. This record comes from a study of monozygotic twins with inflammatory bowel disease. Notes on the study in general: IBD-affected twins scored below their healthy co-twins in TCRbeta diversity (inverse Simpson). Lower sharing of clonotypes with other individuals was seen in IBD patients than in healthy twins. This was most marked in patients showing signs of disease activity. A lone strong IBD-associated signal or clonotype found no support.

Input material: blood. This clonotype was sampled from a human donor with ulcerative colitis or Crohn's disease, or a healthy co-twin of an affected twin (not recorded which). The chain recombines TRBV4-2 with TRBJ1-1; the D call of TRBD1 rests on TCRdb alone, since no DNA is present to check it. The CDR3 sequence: CASSQSGARDEAFF.